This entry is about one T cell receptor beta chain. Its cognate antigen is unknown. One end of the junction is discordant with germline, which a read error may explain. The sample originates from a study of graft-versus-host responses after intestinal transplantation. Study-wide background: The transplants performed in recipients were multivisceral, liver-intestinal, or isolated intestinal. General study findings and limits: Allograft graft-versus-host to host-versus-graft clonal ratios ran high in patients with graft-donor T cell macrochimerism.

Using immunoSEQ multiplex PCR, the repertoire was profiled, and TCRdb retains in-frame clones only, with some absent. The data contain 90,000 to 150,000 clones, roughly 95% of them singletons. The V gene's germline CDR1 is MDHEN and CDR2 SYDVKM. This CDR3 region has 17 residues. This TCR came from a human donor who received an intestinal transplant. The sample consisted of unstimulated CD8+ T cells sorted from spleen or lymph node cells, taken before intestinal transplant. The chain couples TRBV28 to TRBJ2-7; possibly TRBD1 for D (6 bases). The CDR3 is CASTQEGGGRAYYEQHF. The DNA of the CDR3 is TGTGCCAGCACCCAGGAAGGTGGGGGCAGGGCGTACTACGAGCAGCACTTC. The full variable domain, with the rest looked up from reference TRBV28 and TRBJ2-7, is DVKVTQSSRYLVKRTGEKVFLECVQDMDHENMFWYRQDPGLGLRLIYFSYDVKMKEKGDIPEGYSVSREKKERFSLILESASTNQTSMYLCASTQEGGGRAYYEQHFGPGTRLTVT.